The 21 T cell receptor beta chains below all came from one sample that was sequenced in a study of response to subunit inactivated influenza vaccine (dated by TCRdb to 2017 to 2018). The library was made by RT-PCR. Sequenced on an Illumina HiSeq 2500. TCRdb's own reprocessing of the public reads used fastp at Q25 and MiXCR and kept productive beta chains. Each entry merges the rows of one CDR3 protein and shows their most common DNA and genes. This sample is represented by approximately 530,000 distinct CDR3 sequences; about an eighth of them were singletons. The ten most abundant clones make up about 12% of the sample. The time point label, as the study defines it: 45 to 55 days after influenza vaccine administration. Sequencing was performed on PBMCs from blood, taken 40 to 50 days after vaccination. The receptors stem from a man aged 45-60 years who received an inactivated influenza vaccine. Donor details come from another sample of the same person, matched by shared clones.

This clonotype showed up many times. The chain joins TRBV7-8 to TRBJ2-1; D might be TRBD2 (5 bases). CDR1 and CDR2 (germline): SGHVS, FQNEAQ. V shed 4 bases and J shed 9 bases, with 25 bases lying between them. The CDR3 totals 17 residues. CDR3 coding DNA: TGTGCCAGCAGCTGGGATCTCGGGGTCTCAGCAATCGGTGAGCAGTTCTTC. It codes for CASSWDLGVSAIGEQFF.

This clonotype occurred a few times. The CDR3, as DNA: TGTGCCAGTCTACGACGAGCTCCCTACGAGCAGTACTTC. This sequence encodes CASLRRAPYEQYF. The V and J genes are TRBV6-4 and TRBJ2-7; unclear D gene. From germline, CDR1 is MRHNA and CDR2 SNTAGT. V dropped 9 bases and J dropped 2 bases, with 14 bases sitting between them. The CDR3 runs 13 residues.

This clonotype appeared many times. The chain is built from TRBV6-2 or TRBV6-3 and TRBJ2-7; 7 bases are shared with TRBD2. V trimming: 8 bases; J trimming: 7 bases; junction bases outside the gene matches: 26. Germline V gene data show CDR1 as MNHEY and CDR2 as SVGEGT. CDR3 length: 18 residues. CDR3 in DNA: TGTGCCAGCCGTCCGGGACTATCAACCTTAAAACTACCGGGTGAGCAGTACTTC. Translated: CASRPGLSTLKLPGEQYF.

This clonotype was seen a few times. The rearrangement uses TRBV12-3 or TRBV12-4 and TRBJ2-2, with D possibly matching TRBD1 (5 bases). CDR3 size: 15 residues. The V end was cut by 0 bases, the J end by 5 bases, with 10 bases between. This CDR3 reads CASSLAIRGTGELFF. CDR3 in DNA: TGTGCCAGCAGTTTAGCCATAAGGGGTACCGGGGAGCTGTTTTTT.

The sample holds a few counts of this clonotype. The V and J genes are TRBV10-3 and TRBJ2-2; tentative D call: TRBD2 (5 bases). V was trimmed by 0 bases and J by 4 bases, leaving 12 bases between them. The CDR3 totals 16 residues. The V gene's germline CDR1 is ENHRY and CDR2 SYGVKD. CDR3 coding DNA: TGTGCCATCAGTGAGTCGCTAGGGAGTCGCACCGGGGAGCTGTTTTTT. This translates into CAISESLGSRTGELFF.

V usage is TRBV6-5 and J usage is TRBJ2-5; D uncertain. From germline, CDR1 is MNHEY and CDR2 SVGAGI. Trimming pared 0 bases from V and 5 bases from J, leaving 13 bases between. The CDR3 runs to 15 residues. The CDR3, as DNA: TGTGCCAGCAGTTACTCGATGGCCATTGGGGAGACCCAGTACTTC. Its protein product is CASSYSMAIGETQYF.

This clonotype has just a few counts. J is TRBJ2-7 and V is TRBV6-5; D may correspond to TRBD1 or TRBD2 (6 bases each). CDR1 MNHEY and CDR2 SVGAGI come from the germline V gene. The CDR3 runs 16 residues. V dropped 2 bases and J dropped 2 bases, with 16 bases sitting between them. CDR3 nucleotides: TGTGCCAGCAGTTACGCGCCGGGGGCGCCAACCTACGAGCAGTACTTC. This translates into CASSYAPGAPTYEQYF.

This clonotype has a single count. The rearrangement joins TRBV5-1 to TRBJ2-3; no clear D. The CDR3 covers 13 residues. Trimming took 5 bases from V and 4 from J, leaving 11 bases between them. Looked up from germline, CDR1 is SGHRS and CDR2 is YFSETQ. The DNA for the CDR3 is TGCGCCAGCAGAAAGAGCGAGGCAGATACGCAGTATTTT. Translated: CASRKSEADTQYF.

This clonotype has a count of ten or more. The chain joins TRBV12-3 or TRBV12-4 to TRBJ2-1; 13 nucleotides agree with TRBD2. After removal of 4 bases from V and 15 bases from J, the junction contained 15 bases not matched to a gene. This CDR3 has 16 residues. The CDR3 protein is CASSSGIRTSGSSGFF. CDR3 in DNA: TGTGCCAGCAGTTCCGGGATTAGGACTAGCGGGAGTTCTGGGTTCTTC.

Many counts were recorded for this clonotype. This chain uses TRBV29-1 with TRBJ1-1; D call uncertain. Germline values: CDR1 SQVTM, CDR2 ANQGSEA. V was clipped by 6 bases and J by 0 bases, with 11 bases between them. The CDR3 contains 13 residues. The CDR3 nucleotides read TGCAGCGTCGCTACAACCCTGAACACTGAAGCTTTCTTT. The encoded protein is CSVATTLNTEAFF.

V is TRBV10-1 and J is TRBJ2-1; 8 nucleotides match TRBD2. Germline CDR1 and CDR2: WNHNN and SYGVQD (reference sequence). This CDR3 spans 14 amino acids. The V segment lost 9 bases and the J segment 4 bases; nucleotides outside the gene matches: 8. CDR3 sequence reads: CASSRVAGYNEQFF. For the CDR3, the DNA is TGCGCCAGTTCCCGAGTAGCGGGGTACAATGAGCAGTTCTTC.

This clonotype was found once. This chain links TRBV4-2 with TRBJ2-2, with D perhaps TRBD1 or TRBD2 (6 bases each). V gave up 7 bases and J gave up 2 bases, with 20 bases separating them. CDR3 length: 17 residues. From germline, CDR1 is LGHNA and CDR2 YNFKEQ. The CDR3 is CASTRGAGVVNTGELFF. The CDR3 nucleotides are TGTGCCAGCACGAGGGGGGCTGGTGTCGTTAACACCGGGGAGCTGTTTTTT.

The rearrangement links TRBV20-1 to TRBJ2-5; D is undetermined. CDR1 and CDR2 from the germline V gene are DFQATT and SNEGSKA (reference sequence). V was clipped by 0 bases and J by 7 bases, with 6 bases between them. The CDR3 extends over 11 amino acids. The CDR3 is CSARDWPTQYF. CDR3 coding DNA: TGCAGTGCTAGAGATTGGCCGACCCAGTACTTC.

This clonotype has only a few counts. The chain joins TRBV12-3 or TRBV12-4 to TRBJ1-1; unclear D gene. V was clipped by 2 bases and J by 5 bases, with 18 bases between them. The CDR3 length is 16 residues. The CDR3 loop is CASSLRVLGSNTEAFF. The DNA of the CDR3 is TGTGCCAGCAGTTTACGAGTGCTAGGCTCGAATACTGAAGCTTTCTTT.

The chain combines TRBV7-3 with TRBJ2-1; weak D call: TRBD2 (5 bases). CDR1 and CDR2 (germline): SGHTA, FQGTGA. Between the trimmed V and J ends, which lost 1 base and 9 bases, there was a span of 10 bases. CDR3 length: 13 amino acids. CDR3 DNA: TGTGCCAGCAGCTTAAAAGTAGCGAGTGAGCAGTTCTTC. Its translation is CASSLKVASEQFF.

Turning to this clonotype: The conserved phenylalanine or tryptophan is not found at the CDR3 terminus, so this likely reflects a read error. The CDR3 region is CASSKRGGLEQYL. CDR3 in DNA: TGTGCCAGCAGCAAGCGGGGGGGCCTTGAGCAGTACCTC. The gene calls are TRBV27 and TRBJ2-7; 10 bases are a match to TRBD2. Germline V gene data show CDR1 as MNHEY and CDR2 as SMNVEV (reference sequence). J lost 7 bases, V lost 6 bases, and 6 bases had no gene match. CDR3 length: 13 residues.

In its sample, this clonotype was seen many times. The CDR3 bases are TGCGCCAGCAGCCAAGAAGAACCGGGCGGGGAGCTGTTTTTT. It encodes CASSQEEPGGELFF. The chain uses TRBV4-3 and TRBJ2-2; D gene uncertain. Germline values: CDR1 LGHNA, CDR2 YSLEER. V lost 0 bases, J lost 7 bases, and 9 bases lay in between. The CDR3 has 14 residues.

There are a few counts of this clonotype. This chain links TRBV29-1 with TRBJ2-1; D remains unclear. Germline values: CDR1 SQVTM, CDR2 ANQGSEA. Trimming removed 2 bases from V and 0 bases from J, with 8 bases in between. The CDR3 runs 14 residues. This chain's CDR3 is CSVETSRSYNEQFF. As DNA, the CDR3 is TGCAGCGTTGAAACCAGTCGCTCCTACAATGAGCAGTTCTTC.

The genes are TRBV7-2 and TRBJ2-5; 9 bases map to TRBD2. Germline V gene lookup returns CDR1 SGHTA and CDR2 FQGNSA. This CDR3 contains 16 residues. V shed 5 bases, J shed 3 bases, and the junction held 10 bases outside the gene matches. CDR3 bases: TGTGCCAGCAGCCTAAATTGGCTAGCGGGAAAAGAGACCCAGTACTTC. This encodes CASSLNWLAGKETQYF.

V is TRBV6-2 or TRBV6-3 and J is TRBJ2-1; no clear D. The V and J ends lost 8 bases and 2 bases respectively, with 7 bases between them. The CDR3 covers 12 residues. In germline, CDR1 is MNHEY, CDR2 SVGEGT. CDR3 bases: TGTGCCAGCGGAGCAACCTACAATGAGCAGTTCTTC. This encodes CASGATYNEQFF.

This clonotype was seen many times. The chain recombines TRBV7-9 with TRBJ2-3; no firm D call. The CDR3 is 16 residues long. The germline V gene has CDR1 SEHNR and CDR2 FQNEAQ (reference sequence). Trimming took 6 bases from V and 2 from J, leaving 18 bases between them. CDR3: CASRKLNPRNTDTQYF. As DNA, the CDR3 is TGTGCCAGCAGGAAACTCAATCCTCGGAACACAGATACGCAGTATTTT.